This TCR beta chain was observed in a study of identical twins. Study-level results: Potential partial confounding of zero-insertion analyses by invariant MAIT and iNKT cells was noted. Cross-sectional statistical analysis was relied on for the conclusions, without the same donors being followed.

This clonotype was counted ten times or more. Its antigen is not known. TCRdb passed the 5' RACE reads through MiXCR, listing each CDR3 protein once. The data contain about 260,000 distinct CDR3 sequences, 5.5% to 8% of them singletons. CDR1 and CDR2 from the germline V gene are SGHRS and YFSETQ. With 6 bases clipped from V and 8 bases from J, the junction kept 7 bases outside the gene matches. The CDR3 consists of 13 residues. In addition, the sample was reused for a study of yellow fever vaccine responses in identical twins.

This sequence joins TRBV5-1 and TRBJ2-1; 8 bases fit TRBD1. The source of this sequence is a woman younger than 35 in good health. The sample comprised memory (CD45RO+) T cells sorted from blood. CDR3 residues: CASNPDREHEQFF. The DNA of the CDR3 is TGCGCCAGCAACCCGGACAGGGAACATGAGCAGTTCTTC.